This T cell receptor beta chain was sequenced for a study of tumor-infiltrating lymphocytes in primary liver carcinoma. Study details: The study included patients who were men and women aged 30 to 69 years.

Study-level findings and limits: Pairs of tumor regions overlapped more than tumor-adjacent and tumor-blood pairs did.

Germline CDR1 SGHNT, CDR2 YENEEA. The CDR3 extends over 13 amino acids. A primer in the constant region served to generate TCR beta cDNA from roughly 550 ng of total RNA. Three nested multiplex PCR rounds of slightly modified ARM-PCR generated TCR beta libraries. Two initial PCR rounds of approximately 10 cycles each paired TRBV1-TRBV30 forward primers with a C-beta reverse primer. A single record per CDR3 protein comes from TCRdb applying MiXCR to the multiplex PCR reads. The sample records some 120,000 distinct CDR3 sequences, 64% being singletons. Scientists recovered RNA and DNA together from about 21-30 mg of unsorted bulk tissue. The count of this clonotype is one. Its matching antigen is unknown. An end of the junction differs from the germline gene, which may be a read error.

This sequence was found in an older woman with primary liver carcinoma and hepatitis B virus infection. This chain connects TRBV11-3 to TRBJ1-1, with D perhaps TRBD1 (6 bases). Sequencing was carried out using liver tumor tissue from sampling region 3. Noted subset: tumor region T3, left-lateral pole. The CDR3, as DNA: TGTGCCAACAGCTTAGGAAGGGACACTGAGGTTTTCTTT. This codes for CANSLGRDTEVFF.